This T cell receptor (beta chain) was retrieved from a study of blood T cell repertoires in COVID-19. The V and J ends lost 0 bases and 1 base respectively, with 4 bases between them. This CDR3 comprises 15 residues. The germline CDR1 and CDR2 sequences are MNHEY and SVGAGI. Profiling relied on immunoSEQ multiplex PCR, and the TCRdb table lists in-frame clones only, not all of them. Of 40,000 to 55,000 clones detected, about 83% appear once; the ten largest clones hold approximately 16%. This receptor was obtained from a man aged 40-49 years with acute or convalescent COVID-19. Material: peripheral blood. V gene TRBV6-5 combines with J gene TRBJ2-6; D is undetermined. CDR3 loop: CASSYSSSGANVLTF. In nucleotides, the CDR3 is TGTGCCAGCAGTTACTCTAGTTCTGGGGCCAACGTCCTGACTTTC.